These T cell receptor beta chains were read from a single sample in a study of blood T cell repertoires in COVID-19. This table comes from immunoSEQ multiplex PCR, and its TCRdb copy is limited to in-frame clones, with some not included. The data contain 150,000 to 160,000 clones, nearly 80% of them singletons. Material: peripheral blood. These receptors came from a man at least 80 years old with acute or convalescent COVID-19. The CDR3 runs from the conserved cysteine through the conserved F or W. The D gene is left open where the match is weak. The size field is filled for only some rows; it gives once, few, many or a size class.

. TRBJ1-1 TRBD1 TRBV19 TGTGCCAGTAGTTTCCAGGGGGCTGGGGCTTTCTTT CASSFQGAGAFF
. TRBJ2-5 . TRBV30 TGTGCCTGGAGTGTAGGGGGCGGAGGGCTAGAGACCCAGTACTTC CAWSVGGGGLETQYF
few TRBJ2-3 TRBD1 TRBV5-4 TGTGCCAGCAGCTTAAAACAGGGGAGCACAGATACGCAGTATTTT CASSLKQGSTDTQYF
. TRBJ2-2 TRBD2 TRBV11-2 TGTGCCAGTTCCGGGACTAGCGGACCCTCGAACACCGGGGAGCTGTTTTTT CASSGTSGPSNTGELFF
. TRBJ2-3 . TRBV27 TGTGCCAGCAGGAGGACAGATACGCAGTATTTT CASRRTDTQYF
few TRBJ2-1 . TRBV7-9 TGTGCCACGACCTCAGTTGGGGGCCGTGCGGATGAGCAGTTCTTC CATTSVGGRADEQFF
. TRBJ1-4 . TRBV11-2 TGTGCCAGCAGCTTAGGGGAGGGGCAAAAACTGTTTTTT CASSLGEGQKLFF
. TRBJ1-1 . TRBV5-1 TGCGCCAGCAGCCTTACGCTTCAGGGGACTGAAGCTTTCTTT CASSLTLQGTEAFF
. TRBJ2-5 . TRBV15 TGTGCCACCAGCTCGGTCGGACAACAAGAGACCCAGTACTTC CATSSVGQQETQYF
. TRBJ2-7 TRBD1 TRBV7-2 TGTGCCAGCAGCTTCTCGGACAGGGGATACGAGCAGTACTTC CASSFSDRGYEQYF
once TRBJ2-2 TRBD1 TRBV7-8 TGTGCCAGCAGCCGACAGGGGGAGAATACCGGGGAGCTGTTTTTT CASSRQGENTGELFF
few TRBJ2-1 . TRBV2 TGTGCCAGCAGTGAAGATCTAGGCTCCTACAATGAGCAGTTCTTC CASSEDLGSYNEQFF
. TRBJ2-3 . TRBV28 TGTGCCAGCAGTACGACTAGAGGGATCACAGATACGCAGTATTTT CASSTTRGITDTQYF
. TRBJ1-5 . TRBV28 TGTGCCAGCAGTAAGACAGTTGGGGGGGAGCCCCAGCATTTT CASSKTVGGEPQHF
. TRBJ1-1 TRBD1 TRBV5-1 TGCGCCAGCAGCGGGGGACAGGGCACTAACACTGAAGCTTTCTTT CASSGGQGTNTEAFF
. TRBJ2-5 TRBD1 TRBV30 TGTGCCTGGGACAGGGTCCAAGAGACCCAGTACTTC CAWDRVQETQYF
. TRBJ1-2 TRBD1 TRBV6-5 TGTGCCAGCAAACGGACAGGGATGGGTGGCTACACCTTC CASKRTGMGGYTF
. TRBJ1-6 . TRBV7-2 TGTGCCAGCAGCTTGACCAGGCAAGAACCCCTCCACTTT CASSLTRQEPLHF
once TRBJ2-6 . TRBV19 TGTGCCAGTAGTATTAGCCAGCAACCCGGGGCCAACGTCCTGACTTTC CASSISQQPGANVLTF
once TRBJ2-5 . TRBV20-1 TGCAGTGCTGGGGCCCTAGGTAGCCAGTACTTC CSAGALGSQYF
. TRBJ2-1 TRBD2 TRBV7-2 TGTGCCAGCAGCCCCTCCGGGACTAGCGGGGGGGCGTACAATGAGCAGTTCTTC CASSPSGTSGGAYNEQFF